This entry features one T cell receptor (beta chain) sequence. Its antigen is still unknown. Nothing much larger sits one base from this clone, and base qualities are not available. One collaborating source in Seattle enrolled patients while the patients were actively infected and followed the patients over time throughout the course of disease. Collaborating institutions collected whole blood in K2EDTA tubes following their own protocols. For TCRbeta analysis, collaborators shipped samples as frozen whole blood, isolated PBMCs, or DNA extracted from either of those sample types. TCRbeta CDR3 regions were amplified from genomic DNA by means of the immunoSEQ Assay, a bias-controlled multiplex PCR. For the original study's pipeline: The number of nucleated cells in each sample was estimated by amplification of reference gene primers within the assay. To quantify the absolute abundance of each unique TCRbeta CDR3 rearrangement, sequence reads were collapsed and filtered. For each sample, productive Simpson clonality was calculated as the square root of Simpson's diversity index across productive rearrangements. Sourced from immuneACCESS, this table was stored by TCRdb with only in-frame sequences that have V and J called. A share of the clones is absent; for the studies checked, an unresolved V gene accounts for under half, and the remainder has no known explanation. The DNA gave D and trimming, while V, J and clone size come from that table. Recorded for this sample are tens of thousands of clones; about 85% of them occurred a single time. Jointly, the top ten make up under 3.5% of the sample.

Here V drops 0 bases and J drops 4 bases, and the junction holds 8 bases not matched to any gene. The CDR3 has 16 amino acids, counting the end cysteine and phenylalanine. Only the CDR3 region is kept as DNA, spanning 48 bases read in frame from base 1. Via the germline V gene, CDR1 is MNHEY and CDR2 SVGEGT. The data are from a study of blood T cell repertoires in COVID-19 (dated by TCRdb to about 2020). As for the study more broadly: Samples from collaborators originated in the United States, Italy and Spain and spanned both the acute and convalescent phases of COVID-19. The material from the prospective study consisted of cDNA or gDNA derived from T cells, B-cell-depleted T cells, or PBMCs. Subjects who had been exposed to COVID-19, were actively infected with it, or had recovered from it provided the deeply sampled blood TCRbeta repertoires that made up the dataset. A freely available public database, intended as a resource for researchers studying the immune response to SARS-CoV-2, is where the repertoires were released. The samples were drawn from two sources: the first 160 participants of the ongoing ImmuneRACE study, and approximately 1,300 subjects contributed by 6 global collaborators. The sample metadata nearly always contained a de-identified subject ID, COVID-19 status, age in years and sex. Where HLA class I and class II types were available, the types were taken from metadata supplied by the sample provider, not from assay-based typing.

General study outcomes and caveats: The quantity of clinical and demographic metadata differed by source and by participant and was supplied without curation.

Sequences were obtained from peripheral blood. This sequence uses TRBV6-2 or TRBV6-3 and TRBJ2-7, with TRBD2 identical over 8 junction bases. The TCR originated in a woman over 75 with COVID-19, enrolled during active disease. This receptor carries the CDR3 CASSYSGLAWMYEQYF. The DNA sequence reads TGTGCCAGCAGTTACTCCGGACTAGCCTGGATGTACGAGCAGTACTTC.